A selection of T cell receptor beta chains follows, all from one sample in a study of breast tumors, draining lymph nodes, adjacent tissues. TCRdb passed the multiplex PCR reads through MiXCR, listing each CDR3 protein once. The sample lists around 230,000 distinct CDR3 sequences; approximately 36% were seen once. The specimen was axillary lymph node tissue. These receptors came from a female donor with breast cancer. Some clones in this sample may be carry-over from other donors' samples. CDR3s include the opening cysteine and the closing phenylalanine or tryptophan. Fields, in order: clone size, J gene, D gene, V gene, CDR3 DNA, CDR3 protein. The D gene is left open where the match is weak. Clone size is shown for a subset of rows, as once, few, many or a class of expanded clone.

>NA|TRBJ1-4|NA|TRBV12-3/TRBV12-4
TGTGCCAGCAGCGGGAGGGGGATTGAAGAAAAACTGTTTTTT
CASSGRGIEEKLFF
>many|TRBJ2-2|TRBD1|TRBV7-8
TGTGCCAGCAGCTTAGTTCCCGGGACAGGGCTAGTCACCGGGGAGCTGTTTTTT
CASSLVPGTGLVTGELFF
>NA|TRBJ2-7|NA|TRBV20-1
TGCAGTGCCCTAACAAGGGCGAGCTCCTACGAGCAGTACTTC
CSALTRASSYEQYF
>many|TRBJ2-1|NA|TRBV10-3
TGTGCCATCAGTGGGATGACCGCGCCGGAGGATGAGCAGTTCTTC
CAISGMTAPEDEQFF
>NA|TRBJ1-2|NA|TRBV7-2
TGTGCCAGCAGCTTAGACAGTCATAACTATGGCTACACCTTC
CASSLDSHNYGYTF
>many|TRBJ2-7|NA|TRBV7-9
TGTGCCAGCAGCTCAACGGGAGACGCCGAGCAGTACTTC
CASSSTGDAEQYF
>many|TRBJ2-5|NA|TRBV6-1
TGTGCCAGCAGTGAAGGGGGCCAAGAGACCCAGTACTTC
CASSEGGQETQYF
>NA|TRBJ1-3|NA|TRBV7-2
TGTGCCAGCAGCTTAGATATGGGGAGCTACTCTGGAAACCCCATATATTTT
CASSLDMGSYSGNPIYF
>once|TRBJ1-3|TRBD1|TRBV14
TGTGCCAGCAGCCAAGCCACAGGGGGCTATGGCTACACCATATATTTT
CASSQATGGYGYTIYF
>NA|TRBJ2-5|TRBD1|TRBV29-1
TGCAGCGTTGAAGATGGCAGGGGGAAGGGAGAGACCCAGTACTTC
CSVEDGRGKGETQYF
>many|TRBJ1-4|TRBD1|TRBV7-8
TGTGCCAGCAGCTTAAGGGGACAGGCCGGACTGTTTTTT
CASSLRGQAGLFF
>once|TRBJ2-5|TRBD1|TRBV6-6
TGTGCCAGCAGTTCTCAGGCGGCTGACAGGGGCCAAGAGACCCAGTACTTC
CASSSQAADRGQETQYF
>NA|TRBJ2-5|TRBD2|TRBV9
TGTGCCAGCAGCGTATCCCAGGGAGGGCCGATGGAGGCGACCCAGTACTTC
CASSVSQGGPMEATQYF
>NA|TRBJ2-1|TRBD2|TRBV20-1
TGCAGTGCCTTACTAGCGGGAGGTAATGAGCAGTTCTTC
CSALLAGGNEQFF
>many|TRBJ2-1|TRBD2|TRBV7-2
TGTGCCAGCAGAAAGACCCCTAGCGGGTCCTACAATGAGCAGTTCTTC
CASRKTPSGSYNEQFF
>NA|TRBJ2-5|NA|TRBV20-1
TGCAGTGCTACCGGGAACCCGTACCAAGAGACCCAGTACTTC
CSATGNPYQETQYF
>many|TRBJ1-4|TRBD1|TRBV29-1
TGCAGCGTCGCACAGGGGGGCGCGCAAAAACTGTTTTTT
CSVAQGGAQKLFF
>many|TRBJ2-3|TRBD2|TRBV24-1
TGTGCCTCTAGCGGGGGGAATTCGGACACAGATACGCAGTATTTT
CASSGGNSDTDTQYF
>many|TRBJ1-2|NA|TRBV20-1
TGCAGTGCTAGAGATCAGAGGTCCTATGGCTACACCTTC
CSARDQRSYGYTF
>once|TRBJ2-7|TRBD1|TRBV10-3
TGTGCCACTGGACAGGGGACCTACTCCTACGAGCAGTACTTC
CATGQGTYSYEQYF
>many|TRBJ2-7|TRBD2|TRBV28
TGTGCCAGCAGTCCAAGGGGGGTTAGCGGGAGATACGAGCAGTACTTC
CASSPRGVSGRYEQYF
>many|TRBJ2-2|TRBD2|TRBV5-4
TGTGCCAGCAGCCCCGGAGGGCAGCGGGAGCTTGGGGGCGGGGAGCTGTTTTTT
CASSPGGQRELGGGELFF
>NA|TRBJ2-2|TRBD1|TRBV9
TGTGCCAGCAGCTTTTACGACAGGGCTGGAAACACCGGGGAGCTGTTTTTT
CASSFYDRAGNTGELFF
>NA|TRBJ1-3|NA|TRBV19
TGTGCCAGTAGTAGAACAGGGCCCAACTATGGCTACACCATATATTTT
CASSRTGPNYGYTIYF
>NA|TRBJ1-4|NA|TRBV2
TGTGCCAGCAGTGAGGGACATTCCTCTGGAAAACTGTTTTTT
CASSEGHSSGKLFF
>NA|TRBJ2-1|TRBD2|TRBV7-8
TGTGCCAGCAGCTTACTGGGACTAGCGGGGGTAGAGCAGTTCTTC
CASSLLGLAGVEQFF
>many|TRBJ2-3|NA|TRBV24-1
TGTGCCACCAGTGTTGGCGGGACGACAGATACGCAGTATTTT
CATSVGGTTDTQYF
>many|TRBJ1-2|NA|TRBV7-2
TGTGCCAGCAGCTTACCCAGAATGGGTAACTATGGCTACCCCTTC
CASSLPRMGNYGYPF
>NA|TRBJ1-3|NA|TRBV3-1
TGTGCCAGCAGCCAAGGGCAGTTACTCTCTGGAAACACCATATATTTT
CASSQGQLLSGNTIYF
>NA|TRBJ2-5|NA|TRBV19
TGTGCCAGTAGAGGGGGGACAGATCTCCAAGAGACCCAGTACTTC
CASRGGTDLQETQYF
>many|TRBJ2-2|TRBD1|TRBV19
TGTGCCAGTAGTAGCGGGACAGGGGCGGGTATGATCACCGGGGAGCTGTTTTTT
CASSSGTGAGMITGELFF
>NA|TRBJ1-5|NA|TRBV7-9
TGTGCCAGCAGCTCTGGACAGACAGTGAGCAATCAGCCCCAGCATTTT
CASSSGQTVSNQPQHF
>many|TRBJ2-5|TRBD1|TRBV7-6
TGTGCCAGCGCCGACAGGGGAGAGACCCAGTACTTC
CASADRGETQYF
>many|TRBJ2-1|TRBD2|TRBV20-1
TGCAGTGCTAGATCTCGGGGCGGGACTAGCGGATACAATGAGCAGTTCTTC
CSARSRGGTSGYNEQFF
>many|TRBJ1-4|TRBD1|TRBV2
TGTGCCACCGGAAAGGGACAGGGGACGGGGAGACTGTTTTTT
CATGKGQGTGRLFF
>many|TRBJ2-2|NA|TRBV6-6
TGTGCCAGCACGTCTGGGACACTCACCGGGGAGCTGTTTTTT
CASTSGTLTGELFF
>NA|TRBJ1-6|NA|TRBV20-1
TGCAGTGCGGCCGGGAGGACCACCTACGAGCAGTATAATTCACCCCTCCACTTT
CSAAGRTTYEQYNSPLHF
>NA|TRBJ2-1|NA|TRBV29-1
TGCAGCGTTGGGGGCAGCAATGAGCAGTTCTTC
CSVGGSNEQFF
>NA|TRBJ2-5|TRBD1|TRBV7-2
TGTGCCAGCAGCTTAATCGGCACCGGGACAGGGAATGGTTGGGAGACCCAGTACTTC
CASSLIGTGTGNGWETQYF
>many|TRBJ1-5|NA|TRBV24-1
TGTGCCACCAGTGACCCCGAAACCAATCAGCCCCAGCATTTT
CATSDPETNQPQHF
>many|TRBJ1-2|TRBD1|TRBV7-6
TGTGCCAGCAGCCCCGTTGGACAGGTGGGCACCTTC
CASSPVGQVGTF
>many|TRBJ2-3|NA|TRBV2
TGTGCCAGCAGTGAAGCGCGAGGTAGGGCGGATACGCAGTATTTT
CASSEARGRADTQYF
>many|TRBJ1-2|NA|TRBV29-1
TGCAGCGTTTTCATCGATGGCTACACCTTC
CSVFIDGYTF
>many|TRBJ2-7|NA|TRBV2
TGTGCCAGCAGTGATAGTGGGGTCACCTACGAGCAGTACTTC
CASSDSGVTYEQYF
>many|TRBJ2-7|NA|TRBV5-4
TGTGCCAGCAGCTCACAAAGTGGATACGAGCAGTACTTC
CASSSQSGYEQYF
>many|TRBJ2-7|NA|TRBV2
TGTGCCAGCAGTGGCGAACCCTACGAGCAGTACTTC
CASSGEPYEQYF
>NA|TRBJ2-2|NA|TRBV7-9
TGTGCCAGCAGCTGGAGGGGGGCGAACACCGGGGAGCTGTCTTGG
CASSWRGANTGELSW
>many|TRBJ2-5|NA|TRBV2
TGTGCCAGCAGTGCAGGGCTTACTATCGAAGAGACCCAGTACTTC
CASSAGLTIEETQYF
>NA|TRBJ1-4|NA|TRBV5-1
TGCGCCAGCAGCTTGGAGTCAGAGAATGAAAAACTGTTTTTT
CASSLESENEKLFF
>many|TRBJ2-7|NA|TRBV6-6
TGTGCCAGCCTTGGGGCTAGCGACTCCTACGAGCAGTACTTC
CASLGASDSYEQYF
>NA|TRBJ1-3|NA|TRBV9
TGTGCCAGCAGCGTAGGAAATACCATATATTTT
CASSVGNTIYF